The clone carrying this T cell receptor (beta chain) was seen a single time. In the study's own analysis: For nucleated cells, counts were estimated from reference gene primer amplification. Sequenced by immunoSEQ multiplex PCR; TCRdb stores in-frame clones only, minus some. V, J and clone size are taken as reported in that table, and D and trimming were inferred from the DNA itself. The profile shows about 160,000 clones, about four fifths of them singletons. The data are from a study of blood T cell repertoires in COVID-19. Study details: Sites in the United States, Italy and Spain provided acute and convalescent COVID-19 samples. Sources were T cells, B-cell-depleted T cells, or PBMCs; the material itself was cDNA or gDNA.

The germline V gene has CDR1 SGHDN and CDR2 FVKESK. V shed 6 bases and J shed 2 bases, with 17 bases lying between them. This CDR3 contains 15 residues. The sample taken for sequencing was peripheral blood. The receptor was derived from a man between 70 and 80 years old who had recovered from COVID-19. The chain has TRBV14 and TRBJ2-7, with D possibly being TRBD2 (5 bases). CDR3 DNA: TGTGCCAGCAGACCCTCGGGCGGGCAAGCCTACGAGCAGTACTTC. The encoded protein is CASRPSGGQAYEQYF. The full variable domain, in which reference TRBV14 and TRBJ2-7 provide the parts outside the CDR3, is EAGVTQFPSHSVIEKGQTVTLRCDPISGHDNLYWYRRVMGKEIKFLLHFVKESKQDESGMPNNRFLAERTGGTYSTLKVQPAELEDSGVYFCASRPSGGQAYEQYFGPGTRLTVT.